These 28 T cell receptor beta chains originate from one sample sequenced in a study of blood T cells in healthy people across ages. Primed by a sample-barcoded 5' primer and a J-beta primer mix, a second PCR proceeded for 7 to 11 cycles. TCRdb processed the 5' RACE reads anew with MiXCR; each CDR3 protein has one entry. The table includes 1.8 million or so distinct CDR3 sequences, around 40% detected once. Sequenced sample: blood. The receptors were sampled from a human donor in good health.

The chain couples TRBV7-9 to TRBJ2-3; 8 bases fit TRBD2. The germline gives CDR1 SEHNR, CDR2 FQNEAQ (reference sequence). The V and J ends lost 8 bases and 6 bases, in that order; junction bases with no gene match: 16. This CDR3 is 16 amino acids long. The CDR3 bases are TGTGCCAGCCATGATAGGCCCGGGACTAGTAGGGATACGCAGTATTTT. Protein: CASHDRPGTSRDTQYF.

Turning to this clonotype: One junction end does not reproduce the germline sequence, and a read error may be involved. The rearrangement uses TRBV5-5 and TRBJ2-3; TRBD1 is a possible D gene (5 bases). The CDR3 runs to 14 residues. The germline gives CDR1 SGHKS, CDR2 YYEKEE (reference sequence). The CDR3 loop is CASSFVLDTDAQYF. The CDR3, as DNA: TGTGCCAGCAGCTTCGTCCTGGACACAGATGCGCAGTATTTT.

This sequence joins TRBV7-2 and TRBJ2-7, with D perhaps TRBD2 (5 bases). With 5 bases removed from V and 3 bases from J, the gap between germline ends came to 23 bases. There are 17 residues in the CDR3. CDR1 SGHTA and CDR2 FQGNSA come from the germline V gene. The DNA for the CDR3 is TGTGCCAGCAGCCTCGCGGGCGGCGCCTACCGTCACTACGAGCAGTACTTC. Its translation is CASSLAGGAYRHYEQYF.

The CDR3, as DNA: TGTGCCAGCAGTGGTTATTTGGGGTCACCCCTCCACTTT. This gives the protein CASSGYLGSPLHF. This chain joins TRBV25-1 and TRBJ1-6; D not certain. The CDR3 is made up of 13 amino acids. The ends were cut back, 4 bases at V and 10 bases at J, with 11 bases in the middle. Germline-derived CDR1 and CDR2 are MGHDK and SYGVNS.

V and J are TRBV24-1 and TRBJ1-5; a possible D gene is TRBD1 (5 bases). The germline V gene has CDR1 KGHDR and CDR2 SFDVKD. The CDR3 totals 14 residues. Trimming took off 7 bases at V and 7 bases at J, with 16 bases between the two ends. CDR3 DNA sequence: TGTGCCACCAGCCACCGGGACCCGGGGCAGCCCCAGCATTTT. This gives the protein CATSHRDPGQPQHF.

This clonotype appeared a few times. This chain's CDR3 is CASSRSRGTNTEAFF. In DNA form, the CDR3 reads TGCGCCAGCAGCCGATCAAGAGGGACCAACACTGAAGCTTTCTTT. The rearrangement joins TRBV4-1 to TRBJ1-1; possibly TRBD1 for D (5 bases). Trimming removed 4 bases from V and 2 bases from J, with 14 bases in between. The CDR3 has 15 residues. Germline V gene lookup returns CDR1 MGHRA and CDR2 YSYEKL.

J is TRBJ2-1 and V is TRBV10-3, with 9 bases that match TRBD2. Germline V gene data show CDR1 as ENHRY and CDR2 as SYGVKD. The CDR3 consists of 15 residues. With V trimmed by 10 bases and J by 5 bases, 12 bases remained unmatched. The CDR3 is CATGGLAGLDNEQFF. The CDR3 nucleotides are TGTGCCACCGGGGGTCTAGCGGGGCTAGACAATGAGCAGTTCTTC.

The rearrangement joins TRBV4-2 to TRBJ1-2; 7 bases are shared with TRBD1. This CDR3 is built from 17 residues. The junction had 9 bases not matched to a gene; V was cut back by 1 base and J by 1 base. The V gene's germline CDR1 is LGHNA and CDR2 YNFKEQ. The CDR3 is CASSQAAGGYGNYGYTF. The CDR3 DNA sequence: TGTGCCAGCAGCCAAGCGGCAGGGGGTTATGGTAACTATGGCTACACCTTC.

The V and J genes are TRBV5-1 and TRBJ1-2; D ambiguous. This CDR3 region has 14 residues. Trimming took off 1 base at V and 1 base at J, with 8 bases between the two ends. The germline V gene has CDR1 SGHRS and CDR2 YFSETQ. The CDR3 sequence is CASSLYQNNYGYTF. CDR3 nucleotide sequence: TGCGCCAGCAGCTTGTATCAGAATAACTATGGCTACACCTTC.

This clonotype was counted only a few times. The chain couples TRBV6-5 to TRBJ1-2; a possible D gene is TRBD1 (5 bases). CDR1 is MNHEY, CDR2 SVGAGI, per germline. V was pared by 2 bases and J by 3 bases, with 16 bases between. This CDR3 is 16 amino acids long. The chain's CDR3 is CASSYEPRRGYYGYTF. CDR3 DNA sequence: TGTGCCAGCAGTTACGAGCCGCGGAGGGGATACTATGGCTACACCTTC.

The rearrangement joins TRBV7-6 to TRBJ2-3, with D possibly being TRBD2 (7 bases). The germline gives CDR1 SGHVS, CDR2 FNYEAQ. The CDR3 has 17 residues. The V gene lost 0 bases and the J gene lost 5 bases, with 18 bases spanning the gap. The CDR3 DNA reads TGTGCCAGCAGCTTAGCGGGGGGGCCGGCTTCGATAGATACGCAGTATTTT. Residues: CASSLAGGPASIDTQYF. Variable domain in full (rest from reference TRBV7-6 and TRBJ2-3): GAGVSQSPRYKVTKRGQDVALRCDPISGHVSLYWYRQALGQGPEFLTYFNYEAQQDKSGLPNDRFSAERPEGSISTLTIQRTEQRDSAMYRCASSLAGGPASIDTQYFGPGTRLTVL.

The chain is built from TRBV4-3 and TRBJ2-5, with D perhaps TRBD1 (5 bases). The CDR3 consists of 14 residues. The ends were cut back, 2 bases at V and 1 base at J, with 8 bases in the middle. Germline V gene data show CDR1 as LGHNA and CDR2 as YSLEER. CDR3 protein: CASSQTTAQETQYF. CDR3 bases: TGCGCCAGCAGCCAAACGACAGCCCAAGAGACCCAGTACTTC.

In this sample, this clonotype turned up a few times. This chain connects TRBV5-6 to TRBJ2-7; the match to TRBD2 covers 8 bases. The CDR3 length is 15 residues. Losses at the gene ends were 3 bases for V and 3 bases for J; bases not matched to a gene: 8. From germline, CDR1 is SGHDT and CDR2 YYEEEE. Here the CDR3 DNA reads TGTGCCAGCAGCTCGGGAGGGACGGTGGTCTACGAGCAGTACTTC. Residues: CASSSGGTVVYEQYF.

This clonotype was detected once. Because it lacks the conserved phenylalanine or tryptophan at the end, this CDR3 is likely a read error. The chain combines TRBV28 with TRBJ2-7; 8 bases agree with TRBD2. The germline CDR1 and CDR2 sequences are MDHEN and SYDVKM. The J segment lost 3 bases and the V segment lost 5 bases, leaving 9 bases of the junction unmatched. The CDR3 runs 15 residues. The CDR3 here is CASSTTGTRGYEQYC. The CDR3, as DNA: TGTGCCAGCAGTACCACCGGGACTAGAGGCTACGAGCAGTACTGC.

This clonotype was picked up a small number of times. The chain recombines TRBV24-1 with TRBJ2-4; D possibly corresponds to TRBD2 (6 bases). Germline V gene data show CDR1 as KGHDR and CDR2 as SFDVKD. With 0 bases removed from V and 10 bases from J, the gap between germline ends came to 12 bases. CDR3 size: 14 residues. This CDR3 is CATSDLRRGGIQYF. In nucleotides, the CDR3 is TGTGCCACCAGTGATTTGCGAAGAGGAGGGATTCAGTACTTC.

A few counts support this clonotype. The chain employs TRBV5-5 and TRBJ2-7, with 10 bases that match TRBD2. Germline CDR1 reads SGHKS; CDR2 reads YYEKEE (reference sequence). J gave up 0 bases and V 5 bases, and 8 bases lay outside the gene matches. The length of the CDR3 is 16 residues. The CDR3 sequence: CASSHAWTSGSYEQYF. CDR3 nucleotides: TGTGCCAGCAGTCATGCTTGGACTAGCGGCTCCTACGAGCAGTACTTC.

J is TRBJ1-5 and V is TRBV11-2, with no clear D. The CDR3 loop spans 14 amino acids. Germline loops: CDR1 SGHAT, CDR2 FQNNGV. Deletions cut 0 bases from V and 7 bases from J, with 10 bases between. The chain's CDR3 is CASSLDPWVQPQHF. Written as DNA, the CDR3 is TGTGCCAGCAGCTTAGATCCTTGGGTCCAGCCCCAGCATTTT.

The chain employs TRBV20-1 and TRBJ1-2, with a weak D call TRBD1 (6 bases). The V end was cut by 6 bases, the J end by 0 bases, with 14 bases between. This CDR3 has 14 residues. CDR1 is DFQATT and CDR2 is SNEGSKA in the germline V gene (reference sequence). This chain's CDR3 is CSATMGAANYGYTF. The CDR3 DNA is TGCAGTGCAACCATGGGGGCCGCTAACTATGGCTACACCTTC.

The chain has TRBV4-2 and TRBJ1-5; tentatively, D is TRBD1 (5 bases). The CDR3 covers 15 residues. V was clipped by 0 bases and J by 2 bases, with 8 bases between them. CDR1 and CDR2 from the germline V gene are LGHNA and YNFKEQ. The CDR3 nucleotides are TGTGCCAGCAGCCAAGATTGGGGGGGCAATCAGCCCCAGCATTTT. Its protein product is CASSQDWGGNQPQHF.

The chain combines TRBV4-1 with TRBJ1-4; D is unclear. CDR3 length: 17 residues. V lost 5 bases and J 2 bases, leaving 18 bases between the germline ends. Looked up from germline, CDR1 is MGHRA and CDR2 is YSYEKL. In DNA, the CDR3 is TGCGCCAGCAGCTCGGGGTCCGTTCTGGGGACTAATGAAAAACTGTTTTTT. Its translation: CASSSGSVLGTNEKLFF.

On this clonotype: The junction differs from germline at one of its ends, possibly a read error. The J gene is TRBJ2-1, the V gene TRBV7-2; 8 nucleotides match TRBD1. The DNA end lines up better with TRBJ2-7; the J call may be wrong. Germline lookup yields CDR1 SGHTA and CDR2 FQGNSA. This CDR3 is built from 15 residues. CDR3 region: CASSLETGVSCEQYF. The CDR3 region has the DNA TGTGCCAGCAGCTTAGAGACAGGGGTATCCTGCGAGCAGTACTTC.

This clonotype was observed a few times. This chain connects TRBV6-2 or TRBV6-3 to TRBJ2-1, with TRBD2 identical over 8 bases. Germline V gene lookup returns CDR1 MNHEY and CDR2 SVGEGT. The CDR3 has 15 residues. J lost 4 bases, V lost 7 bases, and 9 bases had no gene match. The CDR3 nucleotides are TGTGCCAGCACCTCGGGCGGGGGGCCGTACAATGAGCAGTTCTTC. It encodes CASTSGGGPYNEQFF.

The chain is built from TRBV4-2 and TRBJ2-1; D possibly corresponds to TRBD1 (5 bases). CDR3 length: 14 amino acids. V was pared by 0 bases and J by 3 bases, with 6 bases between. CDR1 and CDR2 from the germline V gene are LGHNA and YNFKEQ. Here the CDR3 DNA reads TGTGCCAGCAGCCAAGAAGGGGACTACAATGAGCAGTTCTTC. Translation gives CASSQEGDYNEQFF.

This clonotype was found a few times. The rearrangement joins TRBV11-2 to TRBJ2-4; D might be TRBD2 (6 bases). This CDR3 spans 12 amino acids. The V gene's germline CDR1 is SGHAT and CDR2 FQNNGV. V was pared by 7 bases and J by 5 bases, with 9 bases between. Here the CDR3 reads CASNGEENIQYF. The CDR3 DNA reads TGTGCCAGCAATGGGGAGGAAAACATTCAGTACTTC. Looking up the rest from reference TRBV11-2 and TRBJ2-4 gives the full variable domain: EAGVAQSPRYKIIEKRQSVAFWCNPISGHATLYWYQQILGQGPKLLIQFQNNGVVDDSQLPKDRFSAERLKGVDSTLKIQPAKLEDSAVYLCASNGEENIQYFGAGTRLSVL.

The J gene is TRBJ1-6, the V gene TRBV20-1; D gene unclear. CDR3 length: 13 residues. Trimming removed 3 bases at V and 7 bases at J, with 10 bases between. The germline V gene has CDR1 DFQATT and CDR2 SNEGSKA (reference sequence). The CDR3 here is CSASALGNSPLHF. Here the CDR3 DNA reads TGCAGTGCTAGCGCATTAGGGAATTCACCCCTCCACTTT.

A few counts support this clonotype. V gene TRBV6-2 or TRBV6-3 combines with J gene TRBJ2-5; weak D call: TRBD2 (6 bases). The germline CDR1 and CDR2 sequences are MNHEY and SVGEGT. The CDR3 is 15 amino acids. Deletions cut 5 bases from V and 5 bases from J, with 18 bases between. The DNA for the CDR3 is TGTGCCAGCAGTGATCTAGGGACTGCAGAGGAGACCCAGTACTTC. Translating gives CASSDLGTAEETQYF.

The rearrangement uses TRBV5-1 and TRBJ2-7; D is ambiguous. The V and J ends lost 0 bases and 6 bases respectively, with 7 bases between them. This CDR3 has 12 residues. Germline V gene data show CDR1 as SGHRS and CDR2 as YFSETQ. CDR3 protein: CASSLEFSEQYF. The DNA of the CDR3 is TGCGCCAGCAGCTTGGAGTTTTCCGAGCAGTACTTC.

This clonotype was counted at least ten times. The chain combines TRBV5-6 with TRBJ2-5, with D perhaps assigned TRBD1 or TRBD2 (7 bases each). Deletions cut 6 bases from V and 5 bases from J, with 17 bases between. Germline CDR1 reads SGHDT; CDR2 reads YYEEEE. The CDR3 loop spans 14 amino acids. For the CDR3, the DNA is TGTGCCAGCATCAGACAGGGAGGGGAGGAGACCCAGTACTTC. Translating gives CASIRQGGEETQYF.